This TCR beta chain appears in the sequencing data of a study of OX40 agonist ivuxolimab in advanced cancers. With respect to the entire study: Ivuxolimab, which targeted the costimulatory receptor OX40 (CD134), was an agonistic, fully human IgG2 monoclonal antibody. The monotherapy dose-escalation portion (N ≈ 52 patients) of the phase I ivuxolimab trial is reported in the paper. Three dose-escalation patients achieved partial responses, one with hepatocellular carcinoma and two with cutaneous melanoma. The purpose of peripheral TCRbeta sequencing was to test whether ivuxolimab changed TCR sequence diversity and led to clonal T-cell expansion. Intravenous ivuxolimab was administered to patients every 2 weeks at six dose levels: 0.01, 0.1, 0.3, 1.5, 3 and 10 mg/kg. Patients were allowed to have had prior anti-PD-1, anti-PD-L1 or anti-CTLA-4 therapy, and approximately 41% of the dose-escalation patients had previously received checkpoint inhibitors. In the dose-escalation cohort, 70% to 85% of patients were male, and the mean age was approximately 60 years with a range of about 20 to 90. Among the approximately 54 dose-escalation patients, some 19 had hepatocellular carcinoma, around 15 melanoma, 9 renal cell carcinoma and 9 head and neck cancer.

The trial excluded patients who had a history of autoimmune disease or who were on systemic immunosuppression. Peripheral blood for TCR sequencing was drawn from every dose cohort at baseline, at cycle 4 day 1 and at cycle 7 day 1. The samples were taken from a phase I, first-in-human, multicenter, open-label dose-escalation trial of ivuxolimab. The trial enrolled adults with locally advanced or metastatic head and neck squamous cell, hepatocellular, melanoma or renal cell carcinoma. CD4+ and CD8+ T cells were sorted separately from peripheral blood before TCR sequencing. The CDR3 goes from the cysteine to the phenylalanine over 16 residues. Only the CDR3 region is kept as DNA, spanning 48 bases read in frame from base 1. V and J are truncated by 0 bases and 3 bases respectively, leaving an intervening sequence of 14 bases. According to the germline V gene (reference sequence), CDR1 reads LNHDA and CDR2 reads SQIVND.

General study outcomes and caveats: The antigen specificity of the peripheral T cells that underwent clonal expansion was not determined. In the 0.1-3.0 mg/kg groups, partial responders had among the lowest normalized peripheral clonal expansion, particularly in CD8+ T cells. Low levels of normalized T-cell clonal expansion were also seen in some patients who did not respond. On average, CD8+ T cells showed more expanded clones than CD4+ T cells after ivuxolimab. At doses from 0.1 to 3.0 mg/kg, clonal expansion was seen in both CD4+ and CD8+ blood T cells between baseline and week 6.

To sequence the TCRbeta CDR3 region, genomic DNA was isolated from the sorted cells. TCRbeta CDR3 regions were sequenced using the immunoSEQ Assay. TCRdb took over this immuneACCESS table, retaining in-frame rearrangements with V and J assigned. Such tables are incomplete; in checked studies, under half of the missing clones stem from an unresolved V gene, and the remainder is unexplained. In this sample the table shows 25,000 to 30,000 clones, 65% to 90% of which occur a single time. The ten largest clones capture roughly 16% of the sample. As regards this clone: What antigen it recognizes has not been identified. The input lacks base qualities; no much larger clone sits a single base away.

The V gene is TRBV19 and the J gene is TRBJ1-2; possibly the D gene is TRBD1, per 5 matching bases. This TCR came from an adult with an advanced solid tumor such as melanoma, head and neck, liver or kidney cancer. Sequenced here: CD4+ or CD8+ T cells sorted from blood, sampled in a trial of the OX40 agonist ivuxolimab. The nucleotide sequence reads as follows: TGTGCCAGTAGTATAGATCCAGAGAGGGGCGACTATGGCTACACCTTC. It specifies CASSIDPERGDYGYTF.